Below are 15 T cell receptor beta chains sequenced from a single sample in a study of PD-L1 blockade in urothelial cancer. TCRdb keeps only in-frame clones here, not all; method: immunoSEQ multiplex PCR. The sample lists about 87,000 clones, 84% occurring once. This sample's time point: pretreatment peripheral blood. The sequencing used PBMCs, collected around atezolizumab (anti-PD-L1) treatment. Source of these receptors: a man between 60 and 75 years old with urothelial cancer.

Written as DNA, the CDR3 is TGTGCCTGGAGTTTAAGAGGAGGGGCCCCTAGCAATCAGCCCCAGCATTTT. It is translated as CAWSLRGGAPSNQPQHF. The gene calls are TRBV30 and TRBJ1-5; maybe TRBD1 (5 bases). The CDR3 extends over 17 amino acids. V was cut by 2 bases and J by 0 bases, with 17 bases left in between. The germline V gene has CDR1 GTSNPN and CDR2 SVGIG (reference sequence). Complete variable domain (other parts from reference TRBV30 and TRBJ1-5): SQTIHQWPATLVQPVGSPLSLECTVEGTSNPNLYWYRQAAGRGLQLLFYSVGIGQISSEVPQNLSASRPQDRQFILSSKKLLLSDSGFYLCAWSLRGGAPSNQPQHFGDGTRLSIL.

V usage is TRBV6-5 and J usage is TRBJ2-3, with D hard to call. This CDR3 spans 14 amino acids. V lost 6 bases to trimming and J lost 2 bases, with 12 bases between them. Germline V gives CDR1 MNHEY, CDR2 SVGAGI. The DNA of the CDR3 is TGTGCCAGCAGCCCCCGAGGCTCCACAGATACGCAGTATTTT. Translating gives CASSPRGSTDTQYF.

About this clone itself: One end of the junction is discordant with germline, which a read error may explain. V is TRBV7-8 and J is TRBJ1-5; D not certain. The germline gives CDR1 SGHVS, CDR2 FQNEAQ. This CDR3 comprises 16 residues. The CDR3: CASRLGPTTSNQPQHF. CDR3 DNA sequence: TGTGCCAGCAGGTTAGGTCCGACAACGAGCAATCAGCCCCAGCATTTT.

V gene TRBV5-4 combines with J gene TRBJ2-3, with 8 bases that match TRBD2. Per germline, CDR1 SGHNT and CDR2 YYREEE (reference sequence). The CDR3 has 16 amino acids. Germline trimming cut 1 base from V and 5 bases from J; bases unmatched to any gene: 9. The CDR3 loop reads CASSLFGRGVGDTQYF. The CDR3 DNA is TGTGCCAGCAGCTTGTTTGGGCGGGGGGTTGGAGATACGCAGTATTTT. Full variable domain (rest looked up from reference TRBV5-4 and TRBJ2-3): ETGVTQSPTHLIKTRGQQVTLRCSSQSGHNTVSWYQQALGQGPQFIFQYYREEENGRGNFPPRFSGLQFPNYSSELNVNALELDDSALYLCASSLFGRGVGDTQYFGPGTRLTVL.

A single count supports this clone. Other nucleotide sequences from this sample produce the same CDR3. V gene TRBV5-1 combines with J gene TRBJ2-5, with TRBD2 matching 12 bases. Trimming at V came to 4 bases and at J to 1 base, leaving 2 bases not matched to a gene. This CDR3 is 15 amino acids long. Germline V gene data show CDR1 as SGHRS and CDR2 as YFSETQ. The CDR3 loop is CASSLAGGSQETQYF. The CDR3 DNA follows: TGCGCCAGCAGCCTAGCGGGGGGGTCCCAAGAGACCCAGTACTTC.

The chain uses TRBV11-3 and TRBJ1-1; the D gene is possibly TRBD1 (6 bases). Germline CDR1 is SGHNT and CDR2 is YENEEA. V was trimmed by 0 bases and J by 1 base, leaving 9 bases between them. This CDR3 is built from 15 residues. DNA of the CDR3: TGTGCCAGCAGCTTAGAGGGGGCAGGGAACACTGAAGCTTTCTTT. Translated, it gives CASSLEGAGNTEAFF.

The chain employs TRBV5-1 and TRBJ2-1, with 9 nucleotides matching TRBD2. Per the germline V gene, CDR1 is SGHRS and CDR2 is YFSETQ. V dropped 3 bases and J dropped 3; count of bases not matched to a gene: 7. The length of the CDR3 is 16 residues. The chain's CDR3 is CASSSGAGGGYNEQFF. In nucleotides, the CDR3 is TGCGCCAGCAGCTCTGGTGCGGGAGGGGGCTACAATGAGCAGTTCTTC. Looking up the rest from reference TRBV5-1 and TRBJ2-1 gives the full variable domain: KAGVTQTPRYLIKTRGQQVTLSCSPISGHRSVSWYQQTPGQGLQFLFEYFSETQRNKGNFPGRFSGRQFSNSRSEMNVSTLELGDSALYLCASSSGAGGGYNEQFFGPGTRLTVL.

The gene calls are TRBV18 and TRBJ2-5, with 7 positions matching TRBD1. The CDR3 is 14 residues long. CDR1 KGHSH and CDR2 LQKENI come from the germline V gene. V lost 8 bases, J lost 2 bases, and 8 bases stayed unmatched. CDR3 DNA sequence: TGTGCCAGCCGAGAAGGGACAGCACAAGAGACCCAGTACTTC. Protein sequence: CASREGTAQETQYF.

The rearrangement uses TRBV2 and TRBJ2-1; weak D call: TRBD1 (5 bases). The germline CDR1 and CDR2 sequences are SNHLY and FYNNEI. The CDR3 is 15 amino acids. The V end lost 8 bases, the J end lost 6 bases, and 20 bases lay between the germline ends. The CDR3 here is CASAPMGQVGNEQFF. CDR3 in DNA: TGTGCCAGCGCCCCAATGGGGCAGGTGGGCAATGAGCAGTTCTTC. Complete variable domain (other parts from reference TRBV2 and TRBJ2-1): EPEVTQTPSHQVTQMGQEVILRCVPISNHLYFYWYRQILGQKVEFLVSFYNNEISEKSEIFDDQFSVERPDGSNFTLKIRSTKLEDSAMYFCASAPMGQVGNEQFFGPGTRLTVL.

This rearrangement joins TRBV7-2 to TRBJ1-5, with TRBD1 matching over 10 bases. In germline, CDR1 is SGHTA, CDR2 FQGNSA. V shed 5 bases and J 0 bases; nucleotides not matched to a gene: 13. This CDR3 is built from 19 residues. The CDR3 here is CASSQRDRGVGYSNQPQHF. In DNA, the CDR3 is TGTGCCAGCAGCCAAAGGGACAGGGGAGTCGGGTATAGCAATCAGCCCCAGCATTTT.

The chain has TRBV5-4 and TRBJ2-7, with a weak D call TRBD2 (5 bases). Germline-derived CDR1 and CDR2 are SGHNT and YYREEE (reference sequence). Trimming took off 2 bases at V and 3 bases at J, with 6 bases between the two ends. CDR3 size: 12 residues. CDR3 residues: CASSLGGYEQYF. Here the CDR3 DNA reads TGTGCCAGCAGCTTAGGAGGCTACGAGCAGTACTTC.

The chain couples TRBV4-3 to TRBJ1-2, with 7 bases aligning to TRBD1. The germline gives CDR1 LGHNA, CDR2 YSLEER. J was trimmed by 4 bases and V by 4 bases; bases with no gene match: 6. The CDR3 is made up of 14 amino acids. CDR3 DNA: TGCGCCAGCAGCCGAGACAGGGCCGCCTATGGCTACACCTTC. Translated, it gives CASSRDRAAYGYTF.

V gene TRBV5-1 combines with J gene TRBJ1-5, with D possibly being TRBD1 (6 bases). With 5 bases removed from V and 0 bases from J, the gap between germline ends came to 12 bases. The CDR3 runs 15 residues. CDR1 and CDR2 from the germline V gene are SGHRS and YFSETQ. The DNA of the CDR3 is TGCGCCAGCAGACAGGACAGCTATAGCAATCAGCCCCAGCATTTT. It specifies CASRQDSYSNQPQHF.

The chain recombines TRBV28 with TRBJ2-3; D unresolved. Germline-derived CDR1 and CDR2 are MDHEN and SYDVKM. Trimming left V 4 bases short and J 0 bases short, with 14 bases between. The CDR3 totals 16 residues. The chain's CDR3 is CASSSMTFFSTDTQYF. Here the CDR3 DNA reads TGTGCCAGCAGTTCGATGACATTTTTTAGCACAGATACGCAGTATTTT.

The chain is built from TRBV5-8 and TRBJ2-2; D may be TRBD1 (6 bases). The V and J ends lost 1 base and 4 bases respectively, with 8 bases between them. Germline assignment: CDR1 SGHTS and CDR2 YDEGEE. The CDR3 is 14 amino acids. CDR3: CASSLRGTTGELFF. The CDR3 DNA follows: TGTGCCAGCAGCTTGAGGGGGACCACCGGGGAGCTGTTTTTT.